These 25 T cell receptor beta chains share one sample of origin, sequenced in a study of cytomegalovirus exposure and HLA in healthy donors. The PCR employed 60 Vbeta primers together with 13 Jbeta primers. The method was immunoSEQ multiplex PCR; TCRdb's version includes in-frame clones alone and lacks a portion of them. This table holds 89,000 or so clones, 65% to 75% found once. Input material: PBMCs. Source of these receptors: a man in his sixties in good health and CMV-seronegative.

The V gene is TRBV30, the J gene TRBJ1-5; D unclear. This CDR3 is 15 amino acids long. V gave up 0 bases and J gave up 3 bases, with 12 bases separating them. Germline CDR1 is GTSNPN and CDR2 is SVGIG (reference sequence). CDR3 sequence reads: CAWSVRGLNNQPQHF. The CDR3 DNA reads TGTGCCTGGAGTGTACGAGGCCTTAACAATCAGCCCCAGCATTTT.

This clone qualifies as medium-sized. V gene TRBV9 combines with J gene TRBJ1-2; 7 bases are shared with TRBD1. Germline CDR1 SGDLS, CDR2 YYNGEE. With V trimmed by 3 bases and J by 0 bases, 5 bases remained unmatched. The CDR3 totals 15 residues. This CDR3 is CASSAWDSSNYGYTF. The CDR3 nucleotides are TGTGCCAGCAGCGCCTGGGACAGCTCTAACTATGGCTACACCTTC.

This clone was seen just once. This chain joins TRBV7-9 and TRBJ1-1; weak D call: TRBD1 (6 bases). Germline V lookup: CDR1 SEHNR, CDR2 FQNEAQ (reference sequence). CDR3 length: 12 amino acids. Trimming removed 5 bases from V and 11 bases from J, with 15 bases in between. The CDR3 DNA reads TGTGCCAGCAGCATTGCAACAGGGCGCGCTTTCTTT. This gives the protein CASSIATGRAFF. The whole variable domain, filled in from reference TRBV7-9 and TRBJ1-1, reads DTGVSQNPRHKITKRGQNVTFRCDPISEHNRLYWYRQTLGQGPEFLTYFQNEAQLEKSRLLSDRFSAERPKGSFSTLEIQRTEQGDSAMYLCASSIATGRAFFGQGTRLTVV.

The rearrangement uses TRBV30 and TRBJ1-5; D is ambiguous. The CDR3 consists of 15 residues. Trimming removed 1 base at V and 2 bases at J, with 12 bases between. Germline V gene lookup returns CDR1 GTSNPN and CDR2 SVGIG (reference sequence). This CDR3 reads CAWSGGSGGNQPQHF. In DNA, the CDR3 is TGTGCCTGGAGTGGTGGGTCGGGTGGCAATCAGCCCCAGCATTTT.

This clone appeared a few times. The V call is TRBV19, the J call TRBJ1-1; D is undetermined. Germline CDR1 LNHDA, CDR2 SQIVND (reference sequence). The CDR3 is made up of 15 amino acids. Trimming stripped 0 bases from V and 1 base from J, with 9 bases between. DNA for the CDR3: TGTGCCAGTAGTATAGAAGCAGGATCGAACACTGAAGCTTTCTTT. Its protein is CASSIEAGSNTEAFF.

The rearrangement joins TRBV29-1 to TRBJ1-1; D is ambiguous. Trimming took off 0 bases at V and 6 bases at J, with 17 bases between the two ends. The germline CDR1 and CDR2 sequences are SQVTM and ANQGSEA. This CDR3 is built from 15 residues. DNA for the CDR3: TGCAGCGTTGAAGATCGGGGAGGGCGCTCGGCTGAAGCTTTCTTT. Encoded protein: CSVEDRGGRSAEAFF.

V is TRBV29-1 and J is TRBJ1-1; D is perhaps TRBD1 (5 bases). With 4 bases removed from V and 5 bases from J, the gap between germline ends came to 11 bases. There are 12 residues in the CDR3. The germline CDR1 and CDR2 sequences are SQVTM and ANQGSEA. The CDR3, as DNA: TGCAGCGTTGGGTCGGGGGGAACTGAAGCTTTCTTT. Encoded protein: CSVGSGGTEAFF.

In this sample, this clone turned up a few times. The rearrangement uses TRBV30 and TRBJ1-2; D unresolved. The V end lost 4 bases, the J end lost 6 bases, and 18 bases lay between the germline ends. The CDR3 sequence is 14 residues long. Germline V gene data show CDR1 as GTSNPN and CDR2 as SVGIG (reference sequence). CDR3 sequence reads: CAWNAGLMTDGYTF. In nucleotides, the CDR3 is TGTGCCTGGAATGCGGGCCTCATGACGGATGGCTACACCTTC.

Regarding this clone: One junction end does not reproduce the germline sequence, and a read error may be involved. This chain uses TRBV7-9 with TRBJ2-3; D is perhaps TRBD2 (6 bases). Germline V gene sequence: CDR1 SEHNR, CDR2 FQNEAQ (reference sequence). The CDR3 extends over 14 amino acids. The CDR3 region is CSSSLGLFTDTQYF. The DNA of the CDR3 is TGTTCCAGCAGCTTAGGACTATTCACAGATACGCAGTATTTT.

The chain joins TRBV6-6 to TRBJ1-6, with D unresolved. CDR3 length equals 16 residues. Trimming stripped 7 bases from V and 5 bases from J, with 18 bases between. From germline, CDR1 is MNHNY and CDR2 SVGAGI (reference sequence). The CDR3 bases are TGTGCCAGCAACCCCACCGCGACGGAGGATAATTCACCCCTCCACTTT. Its protein is CASNPTATEDNSPLHF.

This rearrangement joins TRBV14 to TRBJ1-6, with D uncertain. Looked up from germline, CDR1 is SGHDN and CDR2 is FVKESK. V dropped 3 bases and J dropped 7 bases, with 7 bases sitting between them. The CDR3 sequence is 13 residues long. The CDR3 reads CASSQTGNSPLHF. The CDR3 DNA follows: TGTGCCAGCAGCCAGACGGGGAATTCACCCCTCCACTTT. The complete variable domain, with remaining parts taken from reference TRBV14 and TRBJ1-6, reads EAGVTQFPSHSVIEKGQTVTLRCDPISGHDNLYWYRRVMGKEIKFLLHFVKESKQDESGMPNNRFLAERTGGTYSTLKVQPAELEDSGVYFCASSQTGNSPLHFGNGTRLTVT.

This chain joins TRBV20-1 and TRBJ2-7; no reliable D call. The CDR3 has 11 residues. V was trimmed by 8 bases and J by 4 bases, leaving 12 bases between them. The germline V gene encodes CDR1 DFQATT and CDR2 SNEGSKA (reference sequence). The CDR3 sequence is CSLQTAYEQYF. The CDR3 DNA follows: TGCAGTTTACAGACGGCTTACGAGCAGTACTTC.

The chain couples TRBV7-8 to TRBJ1-3, with 8 bases aligning to TRBD1. This CDR3 contains 18 residues. V lost 0 bases and J lost 1; bases outside the gene matches: 8. The germline CDR1 and CDR2 sequences are SGHVS and FQNEAQ. The CDR3 region is CASSLAAGTGWSGNTIYF. DNA of the CDR3: TGTGCCAGCAGCTTAGCGGCAGGGACAGGATGGTCTGGAAACACCATATATTTT.

The gene calls are TRBV19 and TRBJ2-7; tentative D call: TRBD1 (5 bases). The germline V and J ends were trimmed by 3 bases and 1 base, with 10 bases remaining between them. The CDR3 extends over 14 amino acids. Germline lookup yields CDR1 LNHDA and CDR2 SQIVND (reference sequence). DNA for the CDR3: TGTGCCAGTAGTATTTCAGGGCCTTCCTACGAGCAGTACTTC. Translation: CASSISGPSYEQYF.

The rearrangement uses TRBV9 and TRBJ2-1; D is possibly TRBD1 (5 bases). Germline V lookup: CDR1 SGDLS, CDR2 YYNGEE. Trimming took 3 bases from V and 9 from J, leaving 13 bases between them. The length of the CDR3 is 13 residues. The CDR3 bases are TGTGCCAGCAGCGGGGGCGATTGGGGTGAGCAGTTCTTC. It codes for CASSGGDWGEQFF.

This chain connects TRBV15 to TRBJ1-5, with no clear D. This CDR3 has 14 residues. Per germline, CDR1 LNHNV and CDR2 YYDKDF (reference sequence). V gave up 1 base and J gave up 4 bases, with 8 bases separating them. This CDR3 reads CATSRVRGNQPQHF. The CDR3 DNA reads TGTGCCACCAGCAGAGTCCGCGGAAATCAGCCCCAGCATTTT.

This chain connects TRBV30 to TRBJ2-6; 10 bases agree with TRBD2. The CDR3 has 16 amino acids. The J segment lost 4 bases and the V segment lost 4 bases, leaving 7 bases of the junction unmatched. The germline V gene encodes CDR1 GTSNPN and CDR2 SVGIG (reference sequence). The DNA for the CDR3 is TGTGCCTGGACAAAAGCGGGGGGGAACGGGGCCAACGTCCTGACTTTC. Translation gives CAWTKAGGNGANVLTF. The full variable domain, rest sourced from reference TRBV30 and TRBJ2-6, is SQTIHQWPATLVQPVGSPLSLECTVEGTSNPNLYWYRQAAGRGLQLLFYSVGIGQISSEVPQNLSASRPQDRQFILSSKKLLLSDSGFYLCAWTKAGGNGANVLTFGAGSRLTVL.

The chain uses TRBV2 and TRBJ2-5, with TRBD2 matching 7 bases. V was pared by 7 bases and J by 2 bases, with 10 bases of the junction left unmatched. There are 15 residues in the CDR3. Germline CDR1 is SNHLY and CDR2 is FYNNEI. CDR3 in amino acids: CASTPGGGRQETQYF. The CDR3 bases are TGTGCCAGCACCCCGGGGGGAGGGCGGCAAGAGACCCAGTACTTC.

The chain has TRBV5-1 and TRBJ2-7; 8 nucleotides match TRBD2. Germline CDR1 and CDR2: SGHRS and YFSETQ. The CDR3 sequence is 17 residues long. V shed 6 bases and J 0 bases; nucleotides not matched to a gene: 14. The CDR3 DNA reads TGCGCCAGCATACCGGATCGGGGGGGAACTGGCTCCTACGAGCAGTACTTC. Translating gives CASIPDRGGTGSYEQYF.

This clone was seen only a few times. The chain is built from TRBV6-5 and TRBJ1-1, with D perhaps matching TRBD1 (6 bases). Germline V gene data show CDR1 as MNHEY and CDR2 as SVGAGI. This CDR3 has 14 amino acids. Trimming left V 4 bases short and J 5 bases short, with 14 bases between. The CDR3: CASSSRGGATEAFF. CDR3 DNA: TGTGCCAGCAGTTCCAGGGGTGGGGCGACTGAAGCTTTCTTT.

This chain connects TRBV29-1 to TRBJ2-1; a possible D gene is TRBD1 (6 bases). V was cut by 4 bases and J by 8 bases, with 15 bases left in between. This CDR3 contains 13 residues. Per the germline V gene, CDR1 is SQVTM and CDR2 is ANQGSEA. CDR3 sequence: CSVVVGGEDEQFF. For the CDR3, the DNA is TGCAGCGTTGTCGTAGGGGGTGAGGATGAGCAGTTCTTC.

This chain links TRBV6-5 with TRBJ1-5; D unresolved. Trimming cost V 6 bases and J 2 bases, with 14 bases left between them. There are 15 residues in the CDR3. CDR1 is MNHEY, CDR2 SVGAGI, per germline. The CDR3 is CASSPWRTGNQPQHF. CDR3 coding DNA: TGTGCCAGCAGCCCCTGGAGGACGGGCAATCAGCCCCAGCATTTT.

The chain carries TRBV5-1 and TRBJ2-7; tentative D call: TRBD1 (6 bases). Germline CDR1 and CDR2: SGHRS and YFSETQ. V lost 0 bases and J 6 bases, leaving 7 bases between the germline ends. The CDR3 consists of 12 residues. The CDR3 sequence is CASSLVRGEQYF. The CDR3, as DNA: TGCGCCAGCAGCTTGGTCAGGGGCGAGCAGTACTTC.

The chain employs TRBV5-4 and TRBJ2-1; 11 nucleotides line up with TRBD2. V shed 4 bases and J 2 bases; nucleotides not matched to a gene: 5. CDR1 is SGHNT, CDR2 YYREEE, per germline (reference sequence). The CDR3 has 16 residues. The CDR3 coding sequence is TGTGCCAGCAGCCCCAGGACTAGCGGGCCCTACAATGAGCAGTTCTTC. Its protein is CASSPRTSGPYNEQFF.

This chain uses TRBV6-5 with TRBJ1-2; 10 nucleotides agree with TRBD1. Looked up from germline, CDR1 is MNHEY and CDR2 is SVGAGI. This CDR3 comprises 15 residues. The junction had 6 bases not matched to a gene; V was cut back by 5 bases and J by 3 bases. The CDR3, as DNA: TGTGCCAGCAGTAATCGACAGGGGGCCGACTATGGCTACACCTTC. Its translation is CASSNRQGADYGYTF.